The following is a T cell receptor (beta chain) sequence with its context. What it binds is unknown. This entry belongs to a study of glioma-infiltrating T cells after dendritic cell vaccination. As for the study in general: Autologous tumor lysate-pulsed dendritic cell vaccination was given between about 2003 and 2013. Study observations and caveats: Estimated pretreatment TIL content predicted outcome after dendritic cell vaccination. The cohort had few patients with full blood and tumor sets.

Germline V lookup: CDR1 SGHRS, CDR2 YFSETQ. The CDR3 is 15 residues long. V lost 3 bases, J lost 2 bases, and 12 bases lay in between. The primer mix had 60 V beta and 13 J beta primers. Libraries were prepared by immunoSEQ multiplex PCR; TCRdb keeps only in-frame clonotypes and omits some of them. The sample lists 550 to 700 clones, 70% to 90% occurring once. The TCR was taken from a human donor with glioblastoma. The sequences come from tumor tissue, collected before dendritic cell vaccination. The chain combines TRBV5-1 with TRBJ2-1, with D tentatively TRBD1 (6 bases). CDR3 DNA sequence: TGCGCCAGCAGCTCCGGGACACAGGCCTACAATGAGCAGTTCTTC. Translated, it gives CASSSGTQAYNEQFF.